These 23 T cell receptor beta chains came from one sample sequenced in a study of monozygotic twins with inflammatory bowel disease. TCRdb reworked the 5' RACE reads into one entry per CDR3 protein, no DNA. The record lists approximately 400,000 distinct CDR3 sequences, of which the ten most abundant hold around 2.4%. Input material: blood. These receptors were obtained from a human donor with ulcerative colitis or Crohn's disease, or a healthy co-twin of an affected twin (not recorded which).

The chain joins TRBV7-2 to TRBJ2-5; TCRdb proposes TRBD2, but this gene call is untestable without DNA. Germline values: CDR1 SGHTA, CDR2 FQGNSA. The CDR3 extends over 14 amino acids. This CDR3 is CASSLVSSGETQYF.

This chain links TRBV4-1 with TRBJ2-2; with no DNA, the TCRdb D assignment of TRBD2 cannot be verified. Germline V lookup: CDR1 MGHRA, CDR2 YSYEKL. CDR3 length equals 14 residues. This CDR3 reads CASSQGLVGGELFF.

The CDR3 reads CASSEESGSEQFF. V and J are TRBV2 and TRBJ2-1; absent DNA, TCRdb's TRBD2 call cannot be checked. This CDR3 contains 13 residues. CDR1 and CDR2 from the germline V gene are SNHLY and FYNNEI.

V is TRBV30 and J is TRBJ1-6. Germline V gene lookup returns CDR1 GTSNPN and CDR2 SVGIG (reference sequence). The CDR3 has 13 amino acids. The CDR3 region is CAWTPHDNSPLHF.

The chain is built from TRBV27 and TRBJ2-3. Germline-derived CDR1 and CDR2 are MNHEY and SMNVEV (reference sequence). This CDR3 comprises 15 residues. CDR3: CASSFRRQSTDTQYF.

This sequence joins TRBV10-1 and TRBJ2-1; TCRdb returns TRBD2, unconfirmable since there is no DNA. CDR1 WNHNN and CDR2 SYGVQD come from the germline V gene (reference sequence). The CDR3 runs 18 residues. The CDR3 region is CASSESQTSGGAYNEQFF.

This chain links TRBV6-5 with TRBJ1-4; TCRdb proposes TRBD1, but this gene call is untestable without DNA. The CDR3 has 16 residues. CDR1 is MNHEY, CDR2 SVGAGI, per germline. Here the CDR3 reads CASSYQRQGEDEKLFF.

CDR3 sequence reads: CATRGAGNEQFF. The chain couples TRBV24-1 to TRBJ2-1; with no DNA, the TCRdb D assignment of TRBD1 cannot be verified. Germline V lookup: CDR1 KGHDR, CDR2 SFDVKD. The CDR3 sequence is 12 residues long.

The chain employs TRBV6-6 and TRBJ1-1. CDR3 length equals 11 residues. CDR1 MNHNY and CDR2 SVGAGI come from the germline V gene (reference sequence). CDR3 amino acids: CASTVRTEAFF.

V gene TRBV12-3 or TRBV12-4 combines with J gene TRBJ1-5; TCRdb picks TRBD1, but there is no DNA to check that call. The length of the CDR3 is 16 residues. The CDR3 protein is CASSSGTGISNQPQHF.

CDR3 in amino acids: CASSTGTSGSKVHEQYF. The chain joins TRBV27 to TRBJ2-7; the D call from TCRdb, TRBD2, cannot be confirmed without DNA. Per germline, CDR1 MNHEY and CDR2 SMNVEV (reference sequence). This CDR3 contains 17 residues.

The chain is built from TRBV27 and TRBJ2-7; TCRdb outputs TRBD1, but without DNA this stays unchecked. Germline V gives CDR1 MNHEY, CDR2 SMNVEV (reference sequence). The CDR3 is 18 residues long. The chain's CDR3 is CASSPDRQGGRVTYEQYF.

The chain uses TRBV5-1 and TRBJ2-1; the D call of TRBD1 rests on TCRdb alone, since no DNA is present to check it. Germline CDR1 SGHRS, CDR2 YFSETQ. The CDR3 runs 19 residues. The chain's CDR3 is CASRFTGTGGPSGSNEQFF. Looking up the rest from reference TRBV5-1 and TRBJ2-1 gives the full variable domain: KAGVTQTPRYLIKTRGQQVTLSCSPISGHRSVSWYQQTPGQGLQFLFEYFSETQRNKGNFPGRFSGRQFSNSRSEMNVSTLELGDSALYLCASRFTGTGGPSGSNEQFFGPGTRLTVL.

The J gene is TRBJ2-2, the V gene TRBV5-1; TCRdb outputs TRBD2, but without DNA this stays unchecked. The germline V gene encodes CDR1 SGHRS and CDR2 YFSETQ. This CDR3 region has 18 residues. Here the CDR3 reads CASSLVSGGPSWAGELFF.

The chain uses TRBV6-1 and TRBJ2-3; the TCRdb D gene call, TRBD2, has no DNA to confirm it. The CDR3 totals 16 residues. CDR1 is MNHNS, CDR2 SASEGT, per germline. The CDR3 protein is CASSKLAGVIGDTQYF.

Here the CDR3 reads CAGRGSEQETQYF. The gene calls are TRBV5-1 and TRBJ2-5. Germline-derived CDR1 and CDR2 are SGHRS and YFSETQ. CDR3 size: 13 residues. The entire variable domain, with the rest obtained from reference TRBV5-1 and TRBJ2-5, is as follows: KAGVTQTPRYLIKTRGQQVTLSCSPISGHRSVSWYQQTPGQGLQFLFEYFSETQRNKGNFPGRFSGRQFSNSRSEMNVSTLELGDSALYLCAGRGSEQETQYFGPGTRLLVL.

V usage is TRBV23-1 and J usage is TRBJ2-2; the D call of TRBD1 rests on TCRdb alone, since no DNA is present to check it. Being an ORF, TRBV23-1 has a function that is uncertain. The CDR3 is 16 residues long. CDR3 in amino acids: CASNGQGDKNTGELFF.

The V and J genes are TRBV5-1 and TRBJ2-2; the D call from TCRdb, TRBD1, cannot be confirmed without DNA. The CDR3 contains 15 residues. CDR1 and CDR2 from the germline V gene are SGHRS and YFSETQ. The CDR3 is CASSPGQGVTGELFF. The variable domain in full, completed from reference TRBV5-1 and TRBJ2-2, reads KAGVTQTPRYLIKTRGQQVTLSCSPISGHRSVSWYQQTPGQGLQFLFEYFSETQRNKGNFPGRFSGRQFSNSRSEMNVSTLELGDSALYLCASSPGQGVTGELFFGEGSRLTVL.

The chain has TRBV5-6 and TRBJ2-7; as DNA is missing, the TRBD2 call by TCRdb cannot be tested. This CDR3 spans 14 amino acids. Per germline, CDR1 SGHDT and CDR2 YYEEEE. The CDR3 sequence: CASSGGTHSYEQYF.

This sequence joins TRBV30 and TRBJ2-7; TCRdb returns TRBD1, unconfirmable since there is no DNA. There are 14 residues in the CDR3. The germline gives CDR1 GTSNPN, CDR2 SVGIG (reference sequence). This CDR3 is CAWDGVGGGHEQYF.

The V gene is TRBV6-1, the J gene TRBJ2-3; TCRdb indicates TRBD1, and absent DNA this call remains unverified. CDR3 length: 15 amino acids. Per germline, CDR1 MNHNS and CDR2 SASEGT. The CDR3 spells CASSPFGVGADTQYF.

The rearrangement links TRBV6-2 or TRBV6-3 to TRBJ2-1; TCRdb names TRBD1, which stays unverified in the absence of DNA. This CDR3 has 16 amino acids. Germline CDR1 reads MNHEY; CDR2 reads SVGEGT. This chain's CDR3 is CASSYRLRGSYNEQFF.

The chain uses TRBV4-3 and TRBJ2-3; TCRdb picks TRBD1, but there is no DNA to check that call. CDR1 and CDR2 from the germline V gene are LGHNA and YSLEER. The CDR3 runs to 14 residues. CDR3 region: CASSHRSPESTQYF.